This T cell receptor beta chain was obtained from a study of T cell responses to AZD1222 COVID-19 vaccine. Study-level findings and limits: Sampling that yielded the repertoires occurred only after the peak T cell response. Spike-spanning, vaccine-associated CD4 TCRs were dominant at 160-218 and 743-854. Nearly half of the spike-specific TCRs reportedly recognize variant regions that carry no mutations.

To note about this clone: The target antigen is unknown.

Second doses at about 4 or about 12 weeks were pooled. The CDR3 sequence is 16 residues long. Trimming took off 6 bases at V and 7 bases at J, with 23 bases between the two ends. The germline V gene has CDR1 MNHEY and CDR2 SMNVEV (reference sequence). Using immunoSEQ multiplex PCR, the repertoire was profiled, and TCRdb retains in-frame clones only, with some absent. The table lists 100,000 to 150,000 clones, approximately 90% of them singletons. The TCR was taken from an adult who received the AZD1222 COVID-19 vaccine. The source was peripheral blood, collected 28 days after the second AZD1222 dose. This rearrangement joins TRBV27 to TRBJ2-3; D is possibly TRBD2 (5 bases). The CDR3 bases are TGTGCCAGCAGGCGCCTTGACGGGCGAGGGCAAAATACGCAGTATTTT. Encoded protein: CASRRLDGRGQNTQYF.